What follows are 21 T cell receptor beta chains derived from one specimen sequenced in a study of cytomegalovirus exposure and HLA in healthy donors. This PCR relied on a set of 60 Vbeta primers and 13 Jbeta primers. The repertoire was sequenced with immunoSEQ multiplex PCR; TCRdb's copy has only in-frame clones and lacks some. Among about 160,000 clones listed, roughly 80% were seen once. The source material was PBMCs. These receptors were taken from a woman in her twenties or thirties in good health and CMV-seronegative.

The CDR3 nucleotides are TGTGCCAGCAGCTTAGGATGGGACAGACCGCTGGCTTTCTTT. This codes for CASSLGWDRPLAFF. The V gene is TRBV7-2, the J gene TRBJ1-1; TRBD1 matches 7 bases. The CDR3 spans 14 residues. The germline V gene encodes CDR1 SGHTA and CDR2 FQGNSA. With V trimmed by 1 base and J by 11 bases, 10 bases remained unmatched.

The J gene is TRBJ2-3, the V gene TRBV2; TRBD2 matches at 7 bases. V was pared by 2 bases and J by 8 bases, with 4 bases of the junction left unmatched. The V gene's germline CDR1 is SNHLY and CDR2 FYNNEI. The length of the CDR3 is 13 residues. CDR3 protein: CASSEMTGGTQYF. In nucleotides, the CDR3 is TGTGCCAGCAGTGAAATGACGGGGGGTACGCAGTATTTT.

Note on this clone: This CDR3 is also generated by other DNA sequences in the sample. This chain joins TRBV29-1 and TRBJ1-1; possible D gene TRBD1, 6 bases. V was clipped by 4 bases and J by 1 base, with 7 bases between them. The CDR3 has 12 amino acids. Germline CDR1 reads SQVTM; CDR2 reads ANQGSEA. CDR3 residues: CSVARGNTEAFF. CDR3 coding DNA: TGCAGCGTTGCCAGGGGGAACACTGAAGCTTTCTTT.

As DNA, the CDR3 is TGTGCCAGCAGTCCCGAGTTCACTAATGAAAAACTGTTTTTT. Protein product: CASSPEFTNEKLFF. The V and J genes are TRBV7-2 and TRBJ1-4; D remains ambiguous. Germline V CDR1 and CDR2: SGHTA, FQGNSA. Trimming pared 6 bases from V and 2 bases from J, leaving 10 bases between. The CDR3 spans 14 residues.

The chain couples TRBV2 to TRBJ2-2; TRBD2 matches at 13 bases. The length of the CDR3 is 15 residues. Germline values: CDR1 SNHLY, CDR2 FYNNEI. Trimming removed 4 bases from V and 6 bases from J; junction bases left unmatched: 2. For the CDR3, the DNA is TGTGCCAGCAGTGGGACTAGCGGGGGCCCCGGGGAGCTGTTTTTT. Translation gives CASSGTSGGPGELFF.

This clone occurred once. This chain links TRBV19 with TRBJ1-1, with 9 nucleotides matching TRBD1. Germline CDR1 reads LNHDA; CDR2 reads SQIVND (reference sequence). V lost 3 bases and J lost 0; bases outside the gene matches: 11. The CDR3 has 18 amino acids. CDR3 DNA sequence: TGTGCCAGTAGTATCTACCCCCTGGGACAGGGACTGAACACTGAAGCTTTCTTT. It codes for CASSIYPLGQGLNTEAFF.

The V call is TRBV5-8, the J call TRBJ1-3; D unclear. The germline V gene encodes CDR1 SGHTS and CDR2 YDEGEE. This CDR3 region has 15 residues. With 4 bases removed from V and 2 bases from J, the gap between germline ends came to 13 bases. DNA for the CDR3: TGTGCCAGCAGCCGGCGGGGTTTGGCTGGAAACACCATATATTTT. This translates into CASSRRGLAGNTIYF.

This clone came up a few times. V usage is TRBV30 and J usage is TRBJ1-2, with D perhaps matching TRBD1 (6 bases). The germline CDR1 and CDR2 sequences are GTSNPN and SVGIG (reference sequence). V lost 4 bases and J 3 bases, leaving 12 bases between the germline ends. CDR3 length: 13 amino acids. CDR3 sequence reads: CAWTPGEDYGYTF. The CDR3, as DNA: TGTGCCTGGACCCCAGGGGAAGACTATGGCTACACCTTC.

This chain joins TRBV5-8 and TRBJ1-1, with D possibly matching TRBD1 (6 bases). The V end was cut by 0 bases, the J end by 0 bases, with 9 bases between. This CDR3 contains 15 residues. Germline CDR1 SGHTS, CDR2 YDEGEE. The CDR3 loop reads CASSLAGGMNTEAFF. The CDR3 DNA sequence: TGTGCCAGCAGCTTGGCTGGGGGCATGAACACTGAAGCTTTCTTT.

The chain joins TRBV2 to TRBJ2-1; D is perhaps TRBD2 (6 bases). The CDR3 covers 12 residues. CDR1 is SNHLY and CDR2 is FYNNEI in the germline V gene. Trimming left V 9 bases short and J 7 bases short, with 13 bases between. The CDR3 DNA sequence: TGTGCCAGTGGGGACTTCCAGAATGAGCAGTTCTTC. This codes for CASGDFQNEQFF.

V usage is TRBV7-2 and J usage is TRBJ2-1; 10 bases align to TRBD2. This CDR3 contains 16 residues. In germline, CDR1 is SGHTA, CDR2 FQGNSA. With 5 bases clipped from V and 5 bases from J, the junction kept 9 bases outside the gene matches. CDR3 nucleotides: TGTGCCAGCAGCCGACCAGCGGGGGGGCCGAACAATGAGCAGTTCTTC. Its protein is CASSRPAGGPNNEQFF.

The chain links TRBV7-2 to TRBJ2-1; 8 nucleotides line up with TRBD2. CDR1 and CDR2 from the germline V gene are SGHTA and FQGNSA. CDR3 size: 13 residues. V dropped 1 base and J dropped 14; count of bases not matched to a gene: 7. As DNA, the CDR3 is TGTGCCAGCAGCTTAGAAGCGGGGGCCTCTAAGTTCTTC. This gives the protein CASSLEAGASKFF.

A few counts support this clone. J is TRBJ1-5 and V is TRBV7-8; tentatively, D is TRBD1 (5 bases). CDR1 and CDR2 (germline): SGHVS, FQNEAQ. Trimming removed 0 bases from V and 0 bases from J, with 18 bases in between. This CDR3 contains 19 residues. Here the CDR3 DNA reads TGTGCCAGCAGCTTAGCGGTGGACACCTCGTCTTATAGCAATCAGCCCCAGCATTTT. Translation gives CASSLAVDTSSYSNQPQHF. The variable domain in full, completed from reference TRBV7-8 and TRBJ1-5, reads GAGVSQSPRYKVAKRGQDVALRCDPISGHVSLFWYQQALGQGPEFLTYFQNEAQLDKSGLPSDRFFAERPEGSVSTLKIQRTQQEDSAVYLCASSLAVDTSSYSNQPQHFGDGTRLSIL.

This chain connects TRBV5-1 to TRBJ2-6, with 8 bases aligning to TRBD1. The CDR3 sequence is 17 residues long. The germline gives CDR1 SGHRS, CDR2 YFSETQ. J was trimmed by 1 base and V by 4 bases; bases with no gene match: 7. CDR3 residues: CASSPAGGKSGANVLTF. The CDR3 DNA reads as TGCGCCAGCAGCCCCGCAGGGGGCAAGTCTGGGGCCAACGTCCTGACTTTC.

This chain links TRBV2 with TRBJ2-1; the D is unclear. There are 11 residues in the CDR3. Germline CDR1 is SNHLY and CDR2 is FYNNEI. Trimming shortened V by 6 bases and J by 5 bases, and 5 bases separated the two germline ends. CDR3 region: CASSRDNEQFF. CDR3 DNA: TGTGCCAGCAGCCGAGACAATGAGCAGTTCTTC.

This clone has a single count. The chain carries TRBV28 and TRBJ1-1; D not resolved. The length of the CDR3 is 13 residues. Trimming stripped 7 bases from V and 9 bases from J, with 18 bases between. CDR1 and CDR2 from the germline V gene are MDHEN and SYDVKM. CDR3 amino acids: CASKRGRHEKAFF. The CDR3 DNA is TGTGCCAGCAAGAGAGGTAGGCATGAGAAAGCTTTCTTT.

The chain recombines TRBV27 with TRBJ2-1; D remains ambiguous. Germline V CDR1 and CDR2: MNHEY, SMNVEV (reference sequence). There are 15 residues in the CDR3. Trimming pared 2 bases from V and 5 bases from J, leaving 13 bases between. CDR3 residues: CASSLSSQFNNEQFF. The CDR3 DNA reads TGTGCCAGCAGTTTAAGCTCCCAATTCAACAATGAGCAGTTCTTC.

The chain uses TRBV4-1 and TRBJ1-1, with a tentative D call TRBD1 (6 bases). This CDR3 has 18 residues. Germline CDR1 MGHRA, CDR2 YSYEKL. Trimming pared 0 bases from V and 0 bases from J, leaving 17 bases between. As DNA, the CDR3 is TGCGCCAGCAGCCAAGAGGAACAGGGCCCTTTCATGAACACTGAAGCTTTCTTT. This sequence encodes CASSQEEQGPFMNTEAFF.

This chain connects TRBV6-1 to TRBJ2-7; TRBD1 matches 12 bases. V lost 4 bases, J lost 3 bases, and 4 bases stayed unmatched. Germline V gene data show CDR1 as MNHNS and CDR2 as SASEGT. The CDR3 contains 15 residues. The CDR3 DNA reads TGTGCCAGCAGTGTAGGGACAGGGGGCGGCTACGAGCAGTACTTC. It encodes CASSVGTGGGYEQYF.

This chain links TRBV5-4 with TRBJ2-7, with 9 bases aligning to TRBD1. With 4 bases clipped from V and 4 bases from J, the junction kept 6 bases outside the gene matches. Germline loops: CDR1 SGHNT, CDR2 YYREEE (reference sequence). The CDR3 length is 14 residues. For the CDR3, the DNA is TGTGCCAGCAGCCATGGGACAGGGTTGTACGAGCAGTACTTC. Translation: CASSHGTGLYEQYF.

In nucleotides, the CDR3 is TGCAGCGTTGAAGAAAGGGGAGATACGCAGTATTTT. It encodes CSVEERGDTQYF. V is TRBV29-1 and J is TRBJ2-3; D perhaps matches TRBD1 (5 bases). The CDR3 length is 12 residues. Trimming cost V 0 bases and J 5 bases, with 6 bases left between them. Germline V gene lookup returns CDR1 SQVTM and CDR2 ANQGSEA.